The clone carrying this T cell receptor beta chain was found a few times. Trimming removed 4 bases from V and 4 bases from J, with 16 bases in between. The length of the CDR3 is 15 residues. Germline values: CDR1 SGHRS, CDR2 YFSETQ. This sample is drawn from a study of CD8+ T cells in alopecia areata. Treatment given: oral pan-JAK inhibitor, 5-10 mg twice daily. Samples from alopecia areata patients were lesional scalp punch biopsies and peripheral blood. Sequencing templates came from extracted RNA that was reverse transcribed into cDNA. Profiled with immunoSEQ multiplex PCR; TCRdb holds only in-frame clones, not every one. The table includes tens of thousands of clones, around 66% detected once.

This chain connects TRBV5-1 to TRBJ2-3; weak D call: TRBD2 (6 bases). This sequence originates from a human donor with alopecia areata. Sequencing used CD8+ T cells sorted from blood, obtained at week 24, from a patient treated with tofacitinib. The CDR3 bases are TGCGCCAGCAGCCCGCCGGGCGGGGTGGCAGATACGCAGTATTTT. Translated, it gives CASSPPGGVADTQYF.